What follows describes a single TCR beta chain. The germline V gene has CDR1 SGHTA and CDR2 FQGNSA. The CDR3 is 14 amino acids. Trimming shortened V by 5 bases and J by 8 bases, and 17 bases separated the two germline ends. The whole isolated RNA underwent reverse transcription, so sequencing captured expressed TCRB transcripts. Using immunoSEQ multiplex PCR, the repertoire was profiled, and TCRdb retains in-frame clones only, with some absent. The table lists about 320,000 clones, 14% of them singletons, with roughly 6.7% in the top ten. This record belongs to a study of beta chain features in type 1 diabetes.

The sample consisted of central memory CD4+ T cells from blood. This TCR came from a man aged 25-40 years in good health. The chain links TRBV7-2 to TRBJ2-3, with a tentative D call TRBD1 (6 bases). In DNA, the CDR3 is TGTGCCAGCAGCACCCCCGACAGGACAAGTACGCAGTATTTT. Amino acid sequence: CASSTPDRTSTQYF.